Shown below are 8 T cell receptor beta chains from a single sample sequenced in a study of cytomegalovirus exposure and HLA in healthy donors. 13 Jbeta primers and 60 Vbeta primers were used for the PCR. Some clones are missing from TCRdb's copy, which holds only in-frame ones; the method was immunoSEQ multiplex PCR. The sample includes about 140,000 clones, 70% to 90% of them seen just once. The sequenced sample was PBMCs. Receptor source: a man between 45 and 60 years old in good health and CMV-seronegative.

The CDR3: CASNTGYVNTEAFF. As DNA, the CDR3 is TGTGCCAGTAATACAGGCTACGTGAACACTGAAGCTTTCTTT. The chain links TRBV19 to TRBJ1-1; D perhaps matches TRBD1 (5 bases). The germline V and J ends were trimmed by 7 bases and 0 bases, with 12 bases remaining between them. Per the germline V gene, CDR1 is LNHDA and CDR2 is SQIVND (reference sequence). The CDR3 spans 14 residues.

The chain uses TRBV14 and TRBJ2-2; no firm D call. With 8 bases removed from V and 2 bases from J, the gap between germline ends came to 6 bases. Looked up from germline, CDR1 is SGHDN and CDR2 is FVKESK. The CDR3 covers 12 residues. CDR3 in DNA: TGTGCCAGCTACTATAACACCGGGGAGCTGTTTTTT. Protein: CASYYNTGELFF.

J is TRBJ2-5 and V is TRBV5-4, with D maybe TRBD1 (6 bases). The germline V gene encodes CDR1 SGHNT and CDR2 YYREEE (reference sequence). CDR3 length equals 15 residues. Trimming took 0 bases from V and 6 from J, leaving 15 bases between them. As DNA, the CDR3 is TGTGCCAGCAGCTTGGGACAGCGAGGGACAAAGACCCAGTACTTC. Residues: CASSLGQRGTKTQYF.

Only one count was recorded for this clone. This sequence joins TRBV6-6 and TRBJ1-1; TRBD1 matches at 7 bases. Losses at the gene ends were 7 bases for V and 3 bases for J; bases not matched to a gene: 11. The CDR3 has 15 amino acids. Germline V gene data show CDR1 as MNHNY and CDR2 as SVGAGI (reference sequence). The CDR3 nucleotides are TGTGCCAGCACCATAGGGGGCCAGCCGTACACTGAAGCTTTCTTT. Protein product: CASTIGGQPYTEAFF.

The chain carries TRBV25-1 and TRBJ2-3, with 12 bases that match TRBD2. The germline CDR1 and CDR2 sequences are MGHDK and SYGVNS. V dropped 4 bases and J dropped 6; count of bases not matched to a gene: 8. There are 16 residues in the CDR3. In DNA form, the CDR3 reads TGTGCCAGCAGTGGAAGGACTAGCGGGAAGTCGGATACGCAGTATTTT. Translated: CASSGRTSGKSDTQYF.

In regard to this clone: One junction end does not reproduce the germline sequence, and a read error may be involved. V is TRBV7-9 and J is TRBJ2-7; TRBD1 is a possible D gene (6 bases). This CDR3 has 12 residues. Germline CDR1 SEHNR, CDR2 FQNEAQ (reference sequence). In DNA form, the CDR3 reads TGTTCCAGCAGCTTAGGGACAAGCGAGCAGTACTTC. Amino acid sequence: CSSSLGTSEQYF. The full variable domain, with the rest looked up from reference TRBV7-9 and TRBJ2-7, is DTGVSQNPRHKITKRGQNVTFRCDPISEHNRLYWYRQTLGQGPEFLTYFQNEAQLEKSRLLSDRFSAERPKGSFSTLEIQRTEQGDSAMYLCSSSLGTSEQYFGPGTRLTVT.

The chain is built from TRBV30 and TRBJ1-1; D is undetermined. With 4 bases removed from V and 1 base from J, the gap between germline ends came to 13 bases. Germline CDR1 reads GTSNPN; CDR2 reads SVGIG (reference sequence). CDR3 size: 14 residues. The CDR3 loop reads CAWTQGRQNTEAFF. CDR3 nucleotides: TGTGCCTGGACCCAAGGCAGGCAGAACACTGAAGCTTTCTTT.

The gene calls are TRBV5-5 and TRBJ2-3, with D unclear. Germline V CDR1 and CDR2: SGHKS, YYEKEE (reference sequence). Deletions cut 1 base from V and 4 bases from J, with 16 bases between. The CDR3 extends over 16 amino acids. The CDR3 nucleotides read TGTGCCAGCAGCTTGCTATCCCAAGCTCCCGCAGATACGCAGTATTTT. It encodes CASSLLSQAPADTQYF.